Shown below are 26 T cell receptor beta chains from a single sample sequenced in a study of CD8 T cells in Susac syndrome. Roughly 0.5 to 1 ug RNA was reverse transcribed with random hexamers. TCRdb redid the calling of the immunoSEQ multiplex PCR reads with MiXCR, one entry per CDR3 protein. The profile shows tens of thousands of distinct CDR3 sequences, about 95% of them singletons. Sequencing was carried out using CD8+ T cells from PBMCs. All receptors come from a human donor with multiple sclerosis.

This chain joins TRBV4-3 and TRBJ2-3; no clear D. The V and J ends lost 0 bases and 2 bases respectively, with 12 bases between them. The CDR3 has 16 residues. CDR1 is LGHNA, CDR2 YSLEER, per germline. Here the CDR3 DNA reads TGCGCCAGCAGCCAAGAGACCGAAATTAACACAGATACGCAGTATTTT. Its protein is CASSQETEINTDTQYF.

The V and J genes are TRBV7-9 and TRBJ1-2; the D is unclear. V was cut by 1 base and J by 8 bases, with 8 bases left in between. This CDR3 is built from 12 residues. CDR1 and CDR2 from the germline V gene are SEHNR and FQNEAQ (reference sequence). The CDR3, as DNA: TGTGCCAGCAGCTTAGGCACAACGGGCTACACCTTC. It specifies CASSLGTTGYTF.

This CDR3 is CASSFSPGDGYTF. The CDR3 region has the DNA TGTGCCAGCAGTTTTTCACCGGGGGATGGCTACACCTTC. V usage is TRBV12-3 or TRBV12-4 and J usage is TRBJ1-2, with TRBD1 as a possible D gene (5 bases). The CDR3 has 13 residues. Trimming left V 3 bases short and J 6 bases short, with 11 bases between.

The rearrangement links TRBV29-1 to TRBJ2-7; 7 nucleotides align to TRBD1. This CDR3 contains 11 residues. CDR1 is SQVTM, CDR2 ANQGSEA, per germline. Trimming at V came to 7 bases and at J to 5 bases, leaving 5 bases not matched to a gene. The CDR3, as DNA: TGCAGCGCGGGACAGCCCAACGAGCAGTACTTC. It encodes CSAGQPNEQYF.

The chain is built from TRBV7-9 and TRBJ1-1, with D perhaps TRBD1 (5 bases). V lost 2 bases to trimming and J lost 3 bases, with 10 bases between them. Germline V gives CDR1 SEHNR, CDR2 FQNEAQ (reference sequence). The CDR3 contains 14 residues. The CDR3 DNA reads TGTGCCAGCAGCTTACCAGGGACCCACACTGAAGCTTTCTTT. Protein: CASSLPGTHTEAFF.

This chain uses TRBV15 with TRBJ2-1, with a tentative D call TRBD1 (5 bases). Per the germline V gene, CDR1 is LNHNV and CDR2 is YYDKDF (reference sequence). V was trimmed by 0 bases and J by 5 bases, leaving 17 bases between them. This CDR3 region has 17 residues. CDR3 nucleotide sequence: TGTGCCACCAGCAGAGATCTTGAAGGGGCAGAACACAATGAGCAGTTCTTC. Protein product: CATSRDLEGAEHNEQFF.

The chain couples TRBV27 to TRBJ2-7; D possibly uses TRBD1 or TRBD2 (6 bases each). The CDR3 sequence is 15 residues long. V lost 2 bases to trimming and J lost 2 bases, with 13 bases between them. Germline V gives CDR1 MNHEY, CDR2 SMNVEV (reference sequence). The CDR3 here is CASSLRSGEAYEQYF. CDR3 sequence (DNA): TGTGCCAGCAGTTTACGCTCAGGGGAGGCCTACGAGCAGTACTTC.

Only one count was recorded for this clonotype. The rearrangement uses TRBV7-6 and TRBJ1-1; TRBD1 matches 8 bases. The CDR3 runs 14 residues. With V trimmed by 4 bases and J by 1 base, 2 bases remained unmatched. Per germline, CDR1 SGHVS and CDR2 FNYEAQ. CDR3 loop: CASSSGGQNTEAFF. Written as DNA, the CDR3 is TGTGCCAGCAGCTCAGGGGGCCAGAACACTGAAGCTTTCTTT.

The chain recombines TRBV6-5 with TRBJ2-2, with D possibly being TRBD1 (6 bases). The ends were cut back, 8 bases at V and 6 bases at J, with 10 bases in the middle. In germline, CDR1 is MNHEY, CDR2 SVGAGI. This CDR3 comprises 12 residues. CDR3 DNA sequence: TGTGCCAGCGCACAGGGCCCCGGGGAGCTGTTTTTT. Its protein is CASAQGPGELFF.

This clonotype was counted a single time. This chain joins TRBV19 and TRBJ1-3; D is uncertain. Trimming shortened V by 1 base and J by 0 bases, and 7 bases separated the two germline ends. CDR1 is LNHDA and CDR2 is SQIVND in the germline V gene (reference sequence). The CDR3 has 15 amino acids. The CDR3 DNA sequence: TGTGCCAGTAGTATAGCCACAGTCTCTGGAAACACCATATATTTT. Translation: CASSIATVSGNTIYF.

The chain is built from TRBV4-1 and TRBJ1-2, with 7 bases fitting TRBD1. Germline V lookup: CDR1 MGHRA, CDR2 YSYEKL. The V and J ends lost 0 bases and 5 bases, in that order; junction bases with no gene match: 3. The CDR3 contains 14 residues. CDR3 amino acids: CASSQELQGYGYTF. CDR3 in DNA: TGCGCCAGCAGCCAAGAGTTACAGGGGTATGGCTACACCTTC.

CDR3 in amino acids: CASVRGFGAFF. The CDR3 DNA follows: TGTGCCAGTGTGAGGGGGTTCGGGGCTTTCTTT. The chain carries TRBV19 and TRBJ1-1; possible D gene TRBD1, 6 bases. Germline lookup yields CDR1 LNHDA and CDR2 SQIVND (reference sequence). V lost 8 bases to trimming and J lost 11 bases, with 15 bases between them. This CDR3 spans 11 amino acids.

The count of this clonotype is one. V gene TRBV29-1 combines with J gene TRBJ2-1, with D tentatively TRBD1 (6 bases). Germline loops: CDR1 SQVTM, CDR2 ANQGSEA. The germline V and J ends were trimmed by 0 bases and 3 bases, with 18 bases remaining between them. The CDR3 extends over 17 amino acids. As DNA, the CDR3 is TGCAGCGTTGAAGATCGCGGGCAGGGGTTAATCTACAATGAGCAGTTCTTC. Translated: CSVEDRGQGLIYNEQFF.

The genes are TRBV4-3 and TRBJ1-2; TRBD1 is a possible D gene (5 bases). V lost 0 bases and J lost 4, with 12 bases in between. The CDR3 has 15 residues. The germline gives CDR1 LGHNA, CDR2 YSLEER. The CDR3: CASSQDPGHSYGYTF. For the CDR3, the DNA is TGCGCCAGCAGCCAAGATCCTGGACATAGCTATGGCTACACCTTC.

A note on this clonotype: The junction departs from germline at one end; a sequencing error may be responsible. CDR3 nucleotides: TGTGCCAGTAGTCAAGACCGATACGGGCAGTACTTC. Residues: CASSQDRYGQYF. The J gene is TRBJ2-7, the V gene TRBV19; D is unresolved. Germline V gene sequence: CDR1 LNHDA, CDR2 SQIVND (reference sequence). This CDR3 is 12 amino acids long.

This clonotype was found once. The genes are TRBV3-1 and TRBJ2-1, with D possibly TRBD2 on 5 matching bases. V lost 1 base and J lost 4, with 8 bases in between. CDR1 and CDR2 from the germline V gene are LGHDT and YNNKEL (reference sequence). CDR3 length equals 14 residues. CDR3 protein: CASSQAGKYNEQFF. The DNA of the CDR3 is TGTGCCAGCAGCCAAGCGGGAAAATACAATGAGCAGTTCTTC.

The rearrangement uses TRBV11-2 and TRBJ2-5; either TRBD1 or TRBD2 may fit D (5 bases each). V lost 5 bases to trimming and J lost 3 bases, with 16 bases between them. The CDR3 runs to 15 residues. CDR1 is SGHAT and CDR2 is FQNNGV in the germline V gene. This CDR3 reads CASSQWWGSEETQYF. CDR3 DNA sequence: TGTGCCAGCAGCCAATGGTGGGGGTCCGAAGAGACCCAGTACTTC.

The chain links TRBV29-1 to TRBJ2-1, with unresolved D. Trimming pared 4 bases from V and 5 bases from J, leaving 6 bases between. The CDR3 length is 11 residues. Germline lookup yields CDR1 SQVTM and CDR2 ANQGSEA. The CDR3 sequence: CSVGRNNEQFF. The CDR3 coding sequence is TGCAGCGTTGGCCGTAACAATGAGCAGTTCTTC.

CDR3 residues: CASSVAPGTGGNYGYTF. In DNA, the CDR3 is TGTGCCAGCAGCGTAGCTCCCGGGACAGGGGGGAACTATGGCTACACCTTC. This chain uses TRBV9 with TRBJ1-2, with 11 bases matching TRBD1. The CDR3 runs 17 residues. After removal of 0 bases from V and 2 bases from J, the junction contained 6 bases not matched to a gene. CDR1 is SGDLS, CDR2 YYNGEE, per germline.

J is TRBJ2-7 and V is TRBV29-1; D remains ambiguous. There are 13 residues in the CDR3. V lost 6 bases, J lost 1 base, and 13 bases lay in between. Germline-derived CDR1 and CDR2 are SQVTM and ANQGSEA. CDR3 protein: CSVDSSESYEQYF. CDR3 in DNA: TGCAGCGTCGACTCGTCGGAGTCCTACGAGCAGTACTTC.

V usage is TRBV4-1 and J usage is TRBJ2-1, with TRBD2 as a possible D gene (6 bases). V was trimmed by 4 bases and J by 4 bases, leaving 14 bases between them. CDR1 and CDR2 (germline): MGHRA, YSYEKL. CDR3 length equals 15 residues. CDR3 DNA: TGCGCCAGCAGCCCAACGGGCGCGGGGTACAATGAGCAGTTCTTC. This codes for CASSPTGAGYNEQFF.

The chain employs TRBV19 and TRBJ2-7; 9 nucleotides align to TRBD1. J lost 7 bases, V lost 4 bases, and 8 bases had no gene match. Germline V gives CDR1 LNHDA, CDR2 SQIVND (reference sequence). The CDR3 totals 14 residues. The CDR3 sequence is CASSTDRGAKEQYF. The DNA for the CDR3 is TGTGCCAGTAGTACAGACAGGGGGGCTAAGGAGCAGTACTTC.

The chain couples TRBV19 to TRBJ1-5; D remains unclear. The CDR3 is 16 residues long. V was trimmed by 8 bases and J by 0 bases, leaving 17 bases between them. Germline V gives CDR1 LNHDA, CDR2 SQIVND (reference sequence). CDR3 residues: CASHTTRDFSNQPQHF. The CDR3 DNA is TGTGCCAGTCATACGACTCGGGATTTTAGCAATCAGCCCCAGCATTTT.

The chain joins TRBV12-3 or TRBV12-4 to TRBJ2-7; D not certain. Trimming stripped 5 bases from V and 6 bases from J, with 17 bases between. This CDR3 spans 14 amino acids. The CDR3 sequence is CASSHRWQAFEQYF. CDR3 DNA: TGTGCCAGCAGTCACCGGTGGCAGGCCTTCGAGCAGTACTTC.

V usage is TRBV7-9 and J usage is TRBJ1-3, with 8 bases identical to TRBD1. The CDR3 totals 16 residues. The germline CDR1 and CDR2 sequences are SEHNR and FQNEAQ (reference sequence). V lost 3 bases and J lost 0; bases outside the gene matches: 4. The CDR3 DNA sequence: TGTGCCAGCAGCTTCCCGGGACAGGTCTCTGGAAACACCATATATTTT. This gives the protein CASSFPGQVSGNTIYF.

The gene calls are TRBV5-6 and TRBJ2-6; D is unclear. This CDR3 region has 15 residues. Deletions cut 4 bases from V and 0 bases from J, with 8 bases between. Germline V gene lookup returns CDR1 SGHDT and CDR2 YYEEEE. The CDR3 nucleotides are TGTGCCAGCAGCCGGCTCCTCTCTGGGGCCAACGTCCTGACTTTC. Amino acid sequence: CASSRLLSGANVLTF.